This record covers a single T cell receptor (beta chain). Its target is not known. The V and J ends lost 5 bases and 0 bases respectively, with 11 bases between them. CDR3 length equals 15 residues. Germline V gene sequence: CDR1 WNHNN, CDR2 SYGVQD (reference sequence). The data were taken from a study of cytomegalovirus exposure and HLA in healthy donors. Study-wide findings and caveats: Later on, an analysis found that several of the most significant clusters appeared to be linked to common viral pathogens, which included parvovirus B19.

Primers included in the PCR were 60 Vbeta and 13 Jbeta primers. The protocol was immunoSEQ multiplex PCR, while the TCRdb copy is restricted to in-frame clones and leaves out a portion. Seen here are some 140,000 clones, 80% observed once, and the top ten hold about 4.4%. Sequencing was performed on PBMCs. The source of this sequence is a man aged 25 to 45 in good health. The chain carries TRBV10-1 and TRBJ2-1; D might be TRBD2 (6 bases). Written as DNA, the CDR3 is TGCGCCAGCAGTAGGGACTCGAGCTCCTACAATGAGCAGTTCTTC. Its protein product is CASSRDSSSYNEQFF.